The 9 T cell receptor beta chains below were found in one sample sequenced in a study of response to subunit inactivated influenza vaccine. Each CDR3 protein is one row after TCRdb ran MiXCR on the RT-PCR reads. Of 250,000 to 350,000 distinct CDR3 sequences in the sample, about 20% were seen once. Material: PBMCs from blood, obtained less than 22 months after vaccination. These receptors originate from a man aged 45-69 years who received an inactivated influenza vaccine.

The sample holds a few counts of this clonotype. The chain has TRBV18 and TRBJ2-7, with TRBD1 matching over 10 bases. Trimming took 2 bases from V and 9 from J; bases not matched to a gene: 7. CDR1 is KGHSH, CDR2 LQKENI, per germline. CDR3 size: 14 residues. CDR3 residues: CASSPGDRGLGQYF. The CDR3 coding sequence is TGTGCCAGCTCACCAGGGGACAGGGGCCTCGGGCAGTACTTC.

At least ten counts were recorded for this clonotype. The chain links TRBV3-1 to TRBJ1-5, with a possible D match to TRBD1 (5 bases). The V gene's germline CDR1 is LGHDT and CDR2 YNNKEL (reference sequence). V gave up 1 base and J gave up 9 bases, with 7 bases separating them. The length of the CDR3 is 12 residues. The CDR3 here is CASSQAGAPQHF. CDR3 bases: TGTGCCAGCAGCCAAGCCGGGGCGCCCCAGCATTTT.

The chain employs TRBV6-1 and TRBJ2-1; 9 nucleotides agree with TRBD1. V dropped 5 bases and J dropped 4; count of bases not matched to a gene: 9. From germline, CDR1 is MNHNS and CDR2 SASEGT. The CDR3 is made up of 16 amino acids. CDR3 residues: CASSTGTGRRYNEQFF. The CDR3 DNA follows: TGTGCCAGCAGTACCGGGACAGGGCGTCGTTACAATGAGCAGTTCTTC.

CDR3 bases: TGTGCGTGCAGCTTGTCCGCCTTTGCTATCGGCTACACCTTC. This translates into CACSLSAFAIGYTF. The chain couples TRBV4-2 to TRBJ1-2; D is unresolved. This CDR3 is 14 amino acids long. The germline gives CDR1 LGHNA, CDR2 YNFKEQ.

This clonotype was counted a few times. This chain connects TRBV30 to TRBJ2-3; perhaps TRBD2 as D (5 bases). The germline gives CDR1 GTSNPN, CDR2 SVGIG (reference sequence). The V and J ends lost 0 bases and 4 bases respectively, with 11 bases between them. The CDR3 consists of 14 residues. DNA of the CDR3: TGTGCCTGGAGTGTAGCGCTGGGAGCAGATACGCAGTATTTT. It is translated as CAWSVALGADTQYF.

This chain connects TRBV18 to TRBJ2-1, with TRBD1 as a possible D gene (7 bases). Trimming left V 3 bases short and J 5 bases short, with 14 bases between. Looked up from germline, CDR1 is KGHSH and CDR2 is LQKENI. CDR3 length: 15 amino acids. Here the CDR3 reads CASSPGQGGHNEQFF. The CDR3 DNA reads TGTGCCAGCTCACCCGGTCAGGGGGGCCACAATGAGCAGTTCTTC.

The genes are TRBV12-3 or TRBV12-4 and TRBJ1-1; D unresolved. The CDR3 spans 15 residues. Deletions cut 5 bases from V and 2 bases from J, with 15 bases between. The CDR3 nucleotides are TGTGCCAGCAGTGCCCAGTTTGCAGGTAACACTGAAGCTTTCTTT. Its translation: CASSAQFAGNTEAFF.

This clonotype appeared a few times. The CDR3: CASSLVLAGVREQFF. The CDR3 DNA reads TGTGCCAGCAGCTTAGTACTAGCGGGGGTGAGAGAGCAGTTCTTC. The V call is TRBV7-6, the J call TRBJ2-1; 11 bases line up with TRBD2. Germline trimming cut 1 base from V and 10 bases from J; bases unmatched to any gene: 6. This CDR3 has 15 residues. Germline V lookup: CDR1 SGHVS, CDR2 FNYEAQ.

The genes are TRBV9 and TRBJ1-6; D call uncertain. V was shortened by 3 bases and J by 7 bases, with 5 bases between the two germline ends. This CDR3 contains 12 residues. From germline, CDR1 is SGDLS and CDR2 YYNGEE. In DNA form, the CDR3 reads TGTGCCAGCAGCGCTACCAATTCACCCCTCCACTTT. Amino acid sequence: CASSATNSPLHF. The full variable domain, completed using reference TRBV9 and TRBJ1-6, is DSGVTQTPKHLITATGQRVTLRCSPRSGDLSVYWYQQSLDQGLQFLIQYYNGEERAKGNILERFSAQQFPDLHSELNLSSLELGDSALYFCASSATNSPLHFGNGTRLTVT.